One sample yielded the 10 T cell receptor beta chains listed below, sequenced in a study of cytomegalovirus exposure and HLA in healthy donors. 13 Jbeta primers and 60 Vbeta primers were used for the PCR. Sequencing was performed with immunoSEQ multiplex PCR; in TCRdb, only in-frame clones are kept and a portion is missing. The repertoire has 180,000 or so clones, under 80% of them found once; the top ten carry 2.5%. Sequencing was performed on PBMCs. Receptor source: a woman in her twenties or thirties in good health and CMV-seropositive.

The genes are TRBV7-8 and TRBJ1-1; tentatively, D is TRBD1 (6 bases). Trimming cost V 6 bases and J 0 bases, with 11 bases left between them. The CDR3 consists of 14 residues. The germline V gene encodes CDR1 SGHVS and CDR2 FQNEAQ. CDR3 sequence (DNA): TGTGCCAGCAGTTGGGGGCGGATGAACACTGAAGCTTTCTTT. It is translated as CASSWGRMNTEAFF.

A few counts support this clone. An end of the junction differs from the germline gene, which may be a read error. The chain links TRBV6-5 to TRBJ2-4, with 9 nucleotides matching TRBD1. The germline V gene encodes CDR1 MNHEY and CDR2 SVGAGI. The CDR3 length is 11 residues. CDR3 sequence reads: CASSLTGQGFF. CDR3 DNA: TGTGCCAGCAGCCTCACCGGACAGGGGTTCTTC.

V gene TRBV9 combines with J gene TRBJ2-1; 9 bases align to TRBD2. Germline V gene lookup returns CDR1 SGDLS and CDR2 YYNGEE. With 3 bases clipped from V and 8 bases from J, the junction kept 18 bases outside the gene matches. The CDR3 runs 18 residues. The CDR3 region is CASSASVWAGGPRDEQFF. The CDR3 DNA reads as TGTGCCAGCAGCGCCTCCGTCTGGGCGGGGGGGCCTAGGGATGAGCAGTTCTTC.

The CDR3 loop is CASSVTSGRRNEQFF. DNA of the CDR3: TGTGCCAGCAGCGTTACTAGCGGGAGGCGGAATGAGCAGTTCTTC. This chain uses TRBV9 with TRBJ2-1; TRBD2 matches 12 bases. The CDR3 runs to 15 residues. Germline V gene sequence: CDR1 SGDLS, CDR2 YYNGEE. The junction had 4 bases not matched to a gene; V was cut back by 2 bases and J by 7 bases.

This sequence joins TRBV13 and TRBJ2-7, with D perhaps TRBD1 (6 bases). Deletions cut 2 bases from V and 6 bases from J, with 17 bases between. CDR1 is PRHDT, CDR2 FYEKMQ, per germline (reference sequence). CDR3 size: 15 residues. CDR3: CASSLLWQGPLEQYF. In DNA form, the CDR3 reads TGTGCCAGCAGCTTATTGTGGCAGGGGCCCCTCGAGCAGTACTTC.

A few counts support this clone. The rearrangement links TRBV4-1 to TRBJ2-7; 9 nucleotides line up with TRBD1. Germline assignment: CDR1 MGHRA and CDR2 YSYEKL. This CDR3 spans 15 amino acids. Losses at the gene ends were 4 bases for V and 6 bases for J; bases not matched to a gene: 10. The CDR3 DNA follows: TGCGCCAGCAGCCTCCTGGGACAGGGAACAGGCGAGCAGTACTTC. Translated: CASSLLGQGTGEQYF.

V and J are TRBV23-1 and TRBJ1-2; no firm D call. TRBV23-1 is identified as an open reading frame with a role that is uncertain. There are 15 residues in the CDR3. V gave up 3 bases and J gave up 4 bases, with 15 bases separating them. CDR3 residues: CASSQRTPGSYGYTF. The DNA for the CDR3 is TGCGCCAGCAGTCAGCGCACTCCCGGGTCCTATGGCTACACCTTC.

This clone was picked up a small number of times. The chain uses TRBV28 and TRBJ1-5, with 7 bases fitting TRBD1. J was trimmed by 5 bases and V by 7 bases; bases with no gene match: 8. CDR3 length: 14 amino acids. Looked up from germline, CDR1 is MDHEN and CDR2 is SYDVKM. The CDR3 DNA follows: TGTGCCAGCACCCTTTCCGGGACAGATCAGCCCCAGCATTTT. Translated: CASTLSGTDQPQHF.

CDR3 coding DNA: TGTGCCAGCAGCTCGTCGACAGGGTATGGCTACACCTTC. Protein: CASSSSTGYGYTF. This chain links TRBV11-2 with TRBJ1-2, with TRBD1 matching 7 bases. Per germline, CDR1 SGHAT and CDR2 FQNNGV. The CDR3 contains 13 residues. Trimming took 4 bases from V and 5 from J; bases not matched to a gene: 4. The full variable domain, with the rest looked up from reference TRBV11-2 and TRBJ1-2, is EAGVAQSPRYKIIEKRQSVAFWCNPISGHATLYWYQQILGQGPKLLIQFQNNGVVDDSQLPKDRFSAERLKGVDSTLKIQPAKLEDSAVYLCASSSSTGYGYTFGSGTRLTVV.

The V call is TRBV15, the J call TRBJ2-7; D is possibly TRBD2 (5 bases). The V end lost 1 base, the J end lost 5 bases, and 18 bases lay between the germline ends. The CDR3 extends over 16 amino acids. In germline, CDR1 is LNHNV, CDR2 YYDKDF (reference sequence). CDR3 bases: TGTGCCACCAGCAGAGCCTACCTGAGGGCTAGGGACGAGCAGTACTTC. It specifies CATSRAYLRARDEQYF.